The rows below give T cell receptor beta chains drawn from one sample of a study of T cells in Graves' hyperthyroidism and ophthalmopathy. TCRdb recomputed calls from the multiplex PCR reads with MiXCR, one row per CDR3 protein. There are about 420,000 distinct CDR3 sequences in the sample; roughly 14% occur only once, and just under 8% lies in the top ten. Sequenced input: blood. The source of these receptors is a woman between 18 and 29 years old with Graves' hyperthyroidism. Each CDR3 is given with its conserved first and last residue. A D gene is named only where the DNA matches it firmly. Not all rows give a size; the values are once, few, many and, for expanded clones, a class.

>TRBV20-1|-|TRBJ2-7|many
TGCAGTGCTAGAGTCCTATTCCCATACGAGCAGTACTTC
CSARVLFPYEQYF
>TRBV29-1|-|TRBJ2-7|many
TGCAGCGCCTCGGGGACGGACTCCTACGAGCAGTACTTC
CSASGTDSYEQYF
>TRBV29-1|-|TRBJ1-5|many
TGCAGCGTTGGCTCGGCGGTTAGCAATCAGCCCCAGCATTTT
CSVGSAVSNQPQHF
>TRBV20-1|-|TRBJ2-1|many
TGCAGTGCTAGTCCGTACCCCCTAGCGTATGAGCAGTTCTTC
CSASPYPLAYEQFF
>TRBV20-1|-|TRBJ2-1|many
TGCAGTGCTAGAGATCGGGGTGGGGGGAGCGTGAGGAATGAGCAGTTCTTC
CSARDRGGGSVRNEQFF
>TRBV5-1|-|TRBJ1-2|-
TGCGCCAGCAGCTTGGCCATAGGGGGGGACTATGGCTACACCTTC
CASSLAIGGDYGYTF
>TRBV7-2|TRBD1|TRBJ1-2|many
TGTGCCAGCAGCTCTTACAGGGGCCATAACTATGGCTACACCTTC
CASSSYRGHNYGYTF
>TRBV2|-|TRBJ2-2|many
TGTGCCAGCAGGGATAAGGCCGGCGGTGTCACCGGGGAGCTGTTTTTT
CASRDKAGGVTGELFF
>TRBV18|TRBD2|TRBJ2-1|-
TGTGCCAGCTCACCGGCTAGCGGGGGTACCTACAATGAGCAGTTCTTC
CASSPASGGTYNEQFF
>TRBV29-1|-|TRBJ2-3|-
TGCAGCGTTGAAAACCAAGGAGATACGCAGTATTTT
CSVENQGDTQYF
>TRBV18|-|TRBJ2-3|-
TGTGCCAGCTCATTAGTGACAGGTTCTACTCTAGATACGCAGTATTTT
CASSLVTGSTLDTQYF
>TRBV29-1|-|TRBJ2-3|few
TGCAGCGTTGAATTGGGGAGCACAGATACGCAGTATTTT
CSVELGSTDTQYF
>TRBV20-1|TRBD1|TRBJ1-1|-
TGCAGTGCTGGAGGGACAGGAAGCACTGAAGCTTTCTTT
CSAGGTGSTEAFF
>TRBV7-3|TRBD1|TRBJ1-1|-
TGTGCCAGCAGCTTAGAAGGCAGGGGGCGTTACACTGAAGCTTTCTTT
CASSLEGRGRYTEAFF
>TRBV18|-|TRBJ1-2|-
TGTGCCAGCTCACCGAGGGACTATGGCTACACCTTC
CASSPRDYGYTF
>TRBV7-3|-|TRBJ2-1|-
TGTGCCAGCAGCTTATTTAGCGGCTCCTACGATGAGCAGTTCTTC
CASSLFSGSYDEQFF
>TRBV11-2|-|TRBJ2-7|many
TGTGCCAGCAGCTCCCAAGAGTCCGTTCCCTACGAGCAGTACTTC
CASSSQESVPYEQYF
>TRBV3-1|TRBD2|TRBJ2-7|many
TGTGCCAGCAGGGGACTATCCACCTACGAGCAGTACTTC
CASRGLSTYEQYF
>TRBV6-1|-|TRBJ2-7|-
TGTGCCAGCAGTCAAAGACAGGAGAACTACGAGCAGTACTTC
CASSQRQENYEQYF
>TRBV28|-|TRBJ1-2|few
TGTGCCACCGGGACCCCACCGGGCTACACCTTC
CATGTPPGYTF
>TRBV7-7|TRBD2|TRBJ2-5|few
TGTGCTAGCAGCCGACGACTAGCGGGGGGACAAGAGACCCAGTACTTC
CASSRRLAGGQETQYF
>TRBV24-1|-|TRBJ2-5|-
TGTGCCACCAGTGGGGCCACAGGGAAAGAAGAGACCCAGTACTTC
CATSGATGKEETQYF
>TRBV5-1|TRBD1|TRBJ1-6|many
TGCGCCAGCAGCTTGGAGCCCGGACAGGGACTCCAAACACCCCTCCACTTT
CASSLEPGQGLQTPLHF
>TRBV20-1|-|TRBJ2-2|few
TGCAGTGCTACCAGCGCAAGGAACACCGGGGAGCTGTTTTTT
CSATSARNTGELFF
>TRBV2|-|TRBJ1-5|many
TGTGCCAGCAGTCCGGACGTTAGCAATCAGCCCCAGCATTTT
CASSPDVSNQPQHF
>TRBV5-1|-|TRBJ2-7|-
TGCGCCAGCAGCCCAGACACAAGCTCCTACGAGCAGTACTTC
CASSPDTSSYEQYF
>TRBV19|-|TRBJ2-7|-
TGTGCCAGTAGCCCCGGAGGGGGGCCAGGGTACGAGCAGTACTTC
CASSPGGGPGYEQYF
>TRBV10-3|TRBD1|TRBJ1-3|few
TGTGCCATCAGGGGACAGGGTGGGGGAAACACCATATATTTT
CAIRGQGGGNTIYF
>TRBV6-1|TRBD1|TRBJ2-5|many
TGTGCCAGCAGCGGAACCGGGACAGGGGCACCACAAGAGACCCAGTACTTC
CASSGTGTGAPQETQYF
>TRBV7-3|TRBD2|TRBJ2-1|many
TGTGCCAGCAGCTTACCCGGGGGGGAGCAGTTCTTC
CASSLPGGEQFF
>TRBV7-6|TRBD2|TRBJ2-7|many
TGTGCCAGCAGACCCCAGGCTAGCGGGGGCACCTCTAACCACGAGCAGTACTTC
CASRPQASGGTSNHEQYF
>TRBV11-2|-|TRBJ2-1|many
TGTGCCAGCACGCAGACCCAGGGTTACAATGAGCAGTTCTTC
CASTQTQGYNEQFF
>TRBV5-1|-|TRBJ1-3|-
TGTGCCAGCAGCCGCGGACGGATATCTGGAAACACCATATATTTT
CASSRGRISGNTIYF
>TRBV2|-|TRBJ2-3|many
TGTGCCAGCAGGGCGGGACACAGCACAGATACGCAGTATTTT
CASRAGHSTDTQYF
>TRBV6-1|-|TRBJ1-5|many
TGTGCCAGCAGTCCAAGGACCGCGGGCAATCAGCCCCAGCATTTT
CASSPRTAGNQPQHF
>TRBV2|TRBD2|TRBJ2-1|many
TGTGCCAGCAGTATAGCGGGAGGCGGGTACAATGAGCAGTTCTTC
CASSIAGGGYNEQFF
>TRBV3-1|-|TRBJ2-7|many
TGTGCCAGCAGCCCCCTAGGAGGGTCTCGAGAGCAGTACTTC
CASSPLGGSREQYF
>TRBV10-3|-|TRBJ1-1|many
TGTGCCATCAGTGTCGGGGGGGGCACTGAAGCTTTCTTT
CAISVGGGTEAFF
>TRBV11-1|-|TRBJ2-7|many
TGTGCCAGCGCAGGAGGCAGGAACGGCGAGCAGTACTTC
CASAGGRNGEQYF
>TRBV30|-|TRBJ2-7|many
TGTGCCTGGACCGAAAAGGAAAGAGAGTACGAGCAGTACTTC
CAWTEKEREYEQYF
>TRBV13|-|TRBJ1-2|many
TGTGCCAGCAGCTTAGGTAGACCGGGCTATGGCTACACCTTC
CASSLGRPGYGYTF
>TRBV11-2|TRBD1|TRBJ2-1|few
TGTGCCAGCCGAAGCCCCGGGACAGGGGATTTCAATGAGCAGTTCTTC
CASRSPGTGDFNEQFF